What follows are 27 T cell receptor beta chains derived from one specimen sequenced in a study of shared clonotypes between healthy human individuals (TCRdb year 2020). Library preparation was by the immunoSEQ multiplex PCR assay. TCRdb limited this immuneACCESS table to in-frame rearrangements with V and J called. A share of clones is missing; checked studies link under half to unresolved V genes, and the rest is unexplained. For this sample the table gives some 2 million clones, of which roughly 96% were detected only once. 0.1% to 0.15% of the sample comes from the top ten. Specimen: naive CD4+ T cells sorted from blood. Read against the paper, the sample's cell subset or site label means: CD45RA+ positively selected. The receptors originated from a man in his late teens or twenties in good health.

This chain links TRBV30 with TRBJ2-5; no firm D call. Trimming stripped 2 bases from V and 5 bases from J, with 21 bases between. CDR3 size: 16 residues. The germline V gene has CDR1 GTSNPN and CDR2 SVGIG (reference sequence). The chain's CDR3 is CAWSHNPLGPVETQYF. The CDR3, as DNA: TGTGCCTGGAGTCATAACCCCCTTGGCCCAGTCGAGACCCAGTACTTC.

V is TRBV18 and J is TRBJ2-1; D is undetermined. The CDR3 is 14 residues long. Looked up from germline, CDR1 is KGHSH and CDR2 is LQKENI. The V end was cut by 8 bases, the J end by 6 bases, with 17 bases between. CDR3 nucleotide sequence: TGTGCCAGCGCGTTATCTCGAGCCACCAATGAGCAGTTCTTC. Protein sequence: CASALSRATNEQFF.

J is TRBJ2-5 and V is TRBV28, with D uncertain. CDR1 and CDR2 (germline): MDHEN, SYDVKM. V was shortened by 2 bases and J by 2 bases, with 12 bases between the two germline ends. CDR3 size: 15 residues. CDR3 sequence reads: CASSLPAGRQETQYF. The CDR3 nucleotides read TGTGCCAGCAGTTTACCGGCAGGCAGGCAAGAGACCCAGTACTTC.

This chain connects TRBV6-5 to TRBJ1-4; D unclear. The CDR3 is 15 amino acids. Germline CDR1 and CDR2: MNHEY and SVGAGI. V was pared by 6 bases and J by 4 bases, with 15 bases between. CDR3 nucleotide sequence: TGTGCCAGCAGGGGAGTCGGACGGGGTAATGAAAAACTGTTTTTT. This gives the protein CASRGVGRGNEKLFF.

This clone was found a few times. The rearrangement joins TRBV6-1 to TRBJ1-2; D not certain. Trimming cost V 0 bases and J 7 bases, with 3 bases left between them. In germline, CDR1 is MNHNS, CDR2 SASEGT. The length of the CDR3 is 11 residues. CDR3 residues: CASSEAPGYTF. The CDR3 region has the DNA TGTGCCAGCAGTGAAGCTCCTGGCTACACCTTC.

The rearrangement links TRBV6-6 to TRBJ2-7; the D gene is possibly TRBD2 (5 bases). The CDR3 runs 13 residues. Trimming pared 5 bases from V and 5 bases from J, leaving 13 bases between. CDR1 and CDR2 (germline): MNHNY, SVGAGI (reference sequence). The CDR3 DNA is TGTGCCAGCAGTCCAAACGGGGTAAACGAGCAGTACTTC. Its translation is CASSPNGVNEQYF.

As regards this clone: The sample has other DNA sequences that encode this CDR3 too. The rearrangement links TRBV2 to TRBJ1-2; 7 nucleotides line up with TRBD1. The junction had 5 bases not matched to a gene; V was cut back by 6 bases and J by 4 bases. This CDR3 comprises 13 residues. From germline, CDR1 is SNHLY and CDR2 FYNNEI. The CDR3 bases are TGTGCCAGCAGCGCGGGACAGTCCTATGGCTACACCTTC. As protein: CASSAGQSYGYTF.

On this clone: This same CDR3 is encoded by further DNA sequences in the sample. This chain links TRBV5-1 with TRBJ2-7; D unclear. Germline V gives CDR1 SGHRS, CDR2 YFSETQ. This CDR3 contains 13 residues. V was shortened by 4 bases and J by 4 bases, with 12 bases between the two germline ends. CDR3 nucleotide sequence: TGCGCCAGCAGCCCCCCGATGGGATACGAGCAGTACTTC. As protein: CASSPPMGYEQYF.

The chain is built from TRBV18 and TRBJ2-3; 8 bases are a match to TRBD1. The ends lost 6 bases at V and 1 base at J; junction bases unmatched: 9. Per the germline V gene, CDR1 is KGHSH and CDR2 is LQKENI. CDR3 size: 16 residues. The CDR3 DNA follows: TGTGCCAGCTCTTACACAGGGGGATCTGGCACAGATACGCAGTATTTT. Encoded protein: CASSYTGGSGTDTQYF.

The CDR3, as DNA: TGTGCCAGCAGTGTCCCCCACACCCTAGCGGGAATCCGCAATGAGCAGTTCTTC. Residues: CASSVPHTLAGIRNEQFF. This chain links TRBV25-1 with TRBJ2-1, with 9 positions matching TRBD2. Germline-derived CDR1 and CDR2 are MGHDK and SYGVNS. V was clipped by 4 bases and J by 6 bases; unmatched bases: 16. The CDR3 consists of 18 residues. Based on the CDR3 plus reference TRBV25-1 and TRBJ2-1, the full variable domain is EADIYQTPRYLVIGTGKKITLECSQTMGHDKMYWYQQDPGMELHLIHYSYGVNSTEKGDLSSESTVSRIRTEHFPLTLESARPSHTSQYLCASSVPHTLAGIRNEQFFGPGTRLTVL.

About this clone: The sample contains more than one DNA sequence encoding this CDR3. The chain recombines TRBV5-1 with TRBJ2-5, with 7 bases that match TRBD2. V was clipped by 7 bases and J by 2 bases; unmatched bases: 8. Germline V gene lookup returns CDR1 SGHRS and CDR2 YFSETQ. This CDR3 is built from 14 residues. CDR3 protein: CASSFGGGQETQYF. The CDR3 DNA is TGCGCCAGCTCCTTTGGCGGGGGTCAAGAGACCCAGTACTTC.

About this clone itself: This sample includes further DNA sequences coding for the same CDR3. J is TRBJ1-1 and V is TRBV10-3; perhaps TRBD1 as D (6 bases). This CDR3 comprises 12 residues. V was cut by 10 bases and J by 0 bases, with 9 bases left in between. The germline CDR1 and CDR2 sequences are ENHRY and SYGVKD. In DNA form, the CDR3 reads TGTGCCACCCAGGGGTTGAACACTGAAGCTTTCTTT. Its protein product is CATQGLNTEAFF.

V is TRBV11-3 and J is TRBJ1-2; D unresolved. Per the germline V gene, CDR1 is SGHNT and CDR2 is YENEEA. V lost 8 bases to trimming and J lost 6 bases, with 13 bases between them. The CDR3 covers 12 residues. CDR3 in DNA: TGTGCCAGCCCGTTTGAGCTGGATGGCTACACCTTC. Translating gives CASPFELDGYTF.

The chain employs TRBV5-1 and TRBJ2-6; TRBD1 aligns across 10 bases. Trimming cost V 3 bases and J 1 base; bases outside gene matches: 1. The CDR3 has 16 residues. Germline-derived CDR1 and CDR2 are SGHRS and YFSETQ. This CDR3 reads CASSSGQGSGANVLTF. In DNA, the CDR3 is TGCGCCAGCAGCTCGGGACAGGGGTCTGGGGCCAACGTCCTGACTTTC.

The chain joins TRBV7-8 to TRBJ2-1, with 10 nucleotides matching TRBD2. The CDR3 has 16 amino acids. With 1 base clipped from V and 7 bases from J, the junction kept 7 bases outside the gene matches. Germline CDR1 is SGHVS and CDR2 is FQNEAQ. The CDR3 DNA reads TGTGCCAGCAGCTTAGAAATAGCGGGGGGTAGGAATGAGCAGTTCTTC. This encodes CASSLEIAGGRNEQFF.

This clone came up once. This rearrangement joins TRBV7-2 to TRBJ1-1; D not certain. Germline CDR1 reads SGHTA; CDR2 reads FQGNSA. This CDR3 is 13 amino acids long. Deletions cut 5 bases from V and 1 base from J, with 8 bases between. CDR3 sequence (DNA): TGTGCCAGCAGCCAAGGGAGGAACACTGAAGCTTTCTTT. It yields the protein CASSQGRNTEAFF.

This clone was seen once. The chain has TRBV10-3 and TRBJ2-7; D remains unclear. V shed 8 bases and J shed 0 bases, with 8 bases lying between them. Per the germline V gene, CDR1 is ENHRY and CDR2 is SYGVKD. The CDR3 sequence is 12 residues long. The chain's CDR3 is CAISEYSYEQYF. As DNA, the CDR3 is TGTGCCATCTCCGAGTACTCCTACGAGCAGTACTTC.

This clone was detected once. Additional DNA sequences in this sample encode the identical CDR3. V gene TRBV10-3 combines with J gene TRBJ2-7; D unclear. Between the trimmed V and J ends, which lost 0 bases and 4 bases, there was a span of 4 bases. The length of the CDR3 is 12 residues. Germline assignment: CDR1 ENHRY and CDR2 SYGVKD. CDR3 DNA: TGTGCCATCAGTGAGTCGCTTTACGAGCAGTACTTC. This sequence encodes CAISESLYEQYF.

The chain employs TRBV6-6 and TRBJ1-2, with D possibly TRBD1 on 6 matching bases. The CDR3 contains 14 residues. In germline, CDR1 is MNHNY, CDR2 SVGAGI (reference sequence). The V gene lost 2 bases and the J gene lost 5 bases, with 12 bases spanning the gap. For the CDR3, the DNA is TGTGCCAGCAGTTACGGGGACAAAGGATATGGCTACACCTTC. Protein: CASSYGDKGYGYTF.

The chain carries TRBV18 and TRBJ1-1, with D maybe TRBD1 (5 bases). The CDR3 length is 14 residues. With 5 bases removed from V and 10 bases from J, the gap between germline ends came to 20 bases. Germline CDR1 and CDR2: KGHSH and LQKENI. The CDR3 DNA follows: TGTGCCAGCTCAGGCTGGGACGGCGCCCCGGGAGCTTTCTTT. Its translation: CASSGWDGAPGAFF.

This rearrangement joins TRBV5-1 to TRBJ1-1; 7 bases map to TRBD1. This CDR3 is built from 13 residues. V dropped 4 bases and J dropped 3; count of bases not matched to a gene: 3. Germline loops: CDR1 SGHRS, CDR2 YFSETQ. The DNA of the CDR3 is TGCGCCAGCAGCCAACAGGGGTACACTGAAGCTTTCTTT. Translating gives CASSQQGYTEAFF.

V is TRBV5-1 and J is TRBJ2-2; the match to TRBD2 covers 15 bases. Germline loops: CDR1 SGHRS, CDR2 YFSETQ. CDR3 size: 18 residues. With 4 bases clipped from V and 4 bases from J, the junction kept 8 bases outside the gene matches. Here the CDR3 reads CASSRGTSGRLGTGELFF. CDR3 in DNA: TGCGCCAGCAGCCGGGGGACTAGCGGGAGGTTGGGCACCGGGGAGCTGTTTTTT.

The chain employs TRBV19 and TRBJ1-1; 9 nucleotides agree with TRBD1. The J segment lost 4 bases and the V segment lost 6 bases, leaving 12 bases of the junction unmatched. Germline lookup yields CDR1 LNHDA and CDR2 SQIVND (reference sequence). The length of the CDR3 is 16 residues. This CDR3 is CASSKGGTGYVTEAFF. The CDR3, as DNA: TGTGCCAGTAGCAAGGGGGGGACAGGGTATGTCACTGAAGCTTTCTTT.

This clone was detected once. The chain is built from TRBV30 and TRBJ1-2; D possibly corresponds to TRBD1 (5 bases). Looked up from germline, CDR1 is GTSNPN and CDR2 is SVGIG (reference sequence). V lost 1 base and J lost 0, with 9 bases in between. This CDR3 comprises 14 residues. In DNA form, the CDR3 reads TGTGCCTGGAGTGGACAGTTTGCTAACTATGGCTACACCTTC. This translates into CAWSGQFANYGYTF.

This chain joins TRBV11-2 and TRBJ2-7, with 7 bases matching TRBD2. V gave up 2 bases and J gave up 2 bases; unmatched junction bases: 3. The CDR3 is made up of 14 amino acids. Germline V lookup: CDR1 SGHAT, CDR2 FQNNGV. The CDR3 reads CASSLLAAAYEQYF. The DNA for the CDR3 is TGTGCCAGCAGCTTACTAGCGGCGGCCTACGAGCAGTACTTC.

The CDR3 DNA reads as TGTGCCAGCAGTGGGGAGGCGGGGGGGCCCTCCGTCAATGAGCAGTTCTTC. As protein: CASSGEAGGPSVNEQFF. The chain combines TRBV2 with TRBJ2-1; 9 bases match TRBD2. Per the germline V gene, CDR1 is SNHLY and CDR2 is FYNNEI. V lost 4 bases, J lost 6 bases, and 13 bases stayed unmatched. CDR3 length equals 17 residues.

The CDR3 region has the DNA TGTGCCAGCAGCCCCGAGACAGGGCGCGGCTATGGCTACACCTTC. This translates into CASSPETGRGYGYTF. The chain uses TRBV5-8 and TRBJ1-2, with TRBD1 identical over 7 bases. The germline V gene has CDR1 SGHTS and CDR2 YDEGEE. V lost 4 bases and J lost 4; bases outside the gene matches: 10. This CDR3 has 15 amino acids.